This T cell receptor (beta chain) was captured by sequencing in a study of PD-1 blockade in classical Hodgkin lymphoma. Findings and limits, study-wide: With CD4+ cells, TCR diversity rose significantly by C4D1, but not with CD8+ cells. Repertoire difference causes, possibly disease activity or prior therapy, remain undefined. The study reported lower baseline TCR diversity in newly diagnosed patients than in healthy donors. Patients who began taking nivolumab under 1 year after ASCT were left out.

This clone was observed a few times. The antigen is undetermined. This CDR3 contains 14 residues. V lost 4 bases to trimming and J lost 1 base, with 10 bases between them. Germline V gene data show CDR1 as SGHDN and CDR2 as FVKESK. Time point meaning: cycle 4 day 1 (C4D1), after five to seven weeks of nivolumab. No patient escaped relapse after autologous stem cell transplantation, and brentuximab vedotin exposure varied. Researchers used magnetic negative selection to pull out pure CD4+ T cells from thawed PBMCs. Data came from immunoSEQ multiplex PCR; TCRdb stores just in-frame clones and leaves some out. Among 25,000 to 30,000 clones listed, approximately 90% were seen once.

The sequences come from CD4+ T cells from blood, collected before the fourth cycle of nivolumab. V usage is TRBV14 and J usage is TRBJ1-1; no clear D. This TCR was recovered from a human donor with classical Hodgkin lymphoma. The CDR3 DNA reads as TGTGCCAGCAGCCCACGACTGAGGAACACTGAAGCTTTCTTT. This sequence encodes CASSPRLRNTEAFF.